These T cell receptor beta chains were read from a single sample in a study of long-term antiretroviral therapy in people with HIV. The protocol was immunoSEQ multiplex PCR, while the TCRdb copy is restricted to in-frame clones and leaves out a portion. Altogether approximately 23,000 clones are present, 65% to 85% being singletons, with the ten largest covering approximately 7.7%. The source was unsorted PBMCs, collected 1.5 years after starting antiretroviral therapy. These receptors were taken from a man under 40 with HIV. The CDR3 runs from the conserved cysteine through the conserved F or W. D genes are given only for firm matches. Only some rows state a clone size, as once, few, many or a class for expanded clones.

CDR3nt: TGCGCCAGCAGCCAAGAAGGCAGAAACACTGAAGCTTTCTTT
CDR3aa: CASSQEGRNTEAFF
j_gene: TRBJ1-1
v_gene: TRBV4-3
d_gene: .
abundance: once

CDR3nt: TGCGCCAGCAGCAGTCGGGAGGGGGGTAGTGAAAAACTGTTTTTT
CDR3aa: CASSSREGGSEKLFF
j_gene: TRBJ1-4
v_gene: TRBV4-1
d_gene: .
abundance: .

CDR3nt: TGTGCCAGCAAGCGACAGACACATATAACGTACGAGCAGTACTTC
CDR3aa: CASKRQTHITYEQYF
j_gene: TRBJ2-7
v_gene: TRBV6-5
d_gene: .
abundance: .

CDR3nt: TGTGCCAGCAGCTTAATGGCGGGAGAGGGTGAGACCCAGTACTTC
CDR3aa: CASSLMAGEGETQYF
j_gene: TRBJ2-5
v_gene: TRBV11-2
d_gene: TRBD2
abundance: .

CDR3nt: TGTGCCAGCTCCCTTGGGGAGGACCATGGCTACACCTTC
CDR3aa: CASSLGEDHGYTF
j_gene: TRBJ1-2
v_gene: TRBV18
d_gene: .
abundance: .

CDR3nt: TGTGCCAGCAGCTTAAGACAGGGGAGAAACCAAGAGACCCAGTACTTC
CDR3aa: CASSLRQGRNQETQYF
j_gene: TRBJ2-5
v_gene: TRBV7-9
d_gene: TRBD1
abundance: .

CDR3nt: TGTGCCAGCAGCGGGGGTGGGGAAAACATTCAGTACTTC
CDR3aa: CASSGGGENIQYF
j_gene: TRBJ2-4
v_gene: TRBV14
d_gene: .
abundance: once

CDR3nt: TGTGCCAGCAGTAGAGGAGGAAACACCATATATTTT
CDR3aa: CASSRGGNTIYF
j_gene: TRBJ1-3
v_gene: TRBV7-9
d_gene: .
abundance: .

CDR3nt: TGCAGCGTTGATATGTTAGCGGGGGGCCGAGATACGCAGTATTTT
CDR3aa: CSVDMLAGGRDTQYF
j_gene: TRBJ2-3
v_gene: TRBV29-1
d_gene: TRBD2
abundance: .

CDR3nt: TGTGCCAGCAGGATGGACAGTGCCTCTGGAAACACCATATATTTT
CDR3aa: CASRMDSASGNTIYF
j_gene: TRBJ1-3
v_gene: TRBV6-6
d_gene: .
abundance: .

CDR3nt: TGTGCCTGCTCGCGTGGTAGCAGCGGGGGGGCGTATGAGCAGTTCTTC
CDR3aa: CACSRGSSGGAYEQFF
j_gene: TRBJ2-1
v_gene: TRBV19
d_gene: TRBD2
abundance: .

CDR3nt: TGTGCCAGTAGTCTCTGGGACAGCACCGGGGAGCTGTTTTTT
CDR3aa: CASSLWDSTGELFF
j_gene: TRBJ2-2
v_gene: TRBV19
d_gene: TRBD1
abundance: few

CDR3nt: TGTGCCAGCAGTTTAGGGGGGGCGCAAGGCTACACCTTC
CDR3aa: CASSLGGAQGYTF
j_gene: TRBJ1-2
v_gene: TRBV28
d_gene: .
abundance: .

CDR3nt: TGTGCCAGCAGCTTACCGGGACAGGGGTACGAGCAGTACTTC
CDR3aa: CASSLPGQGYEQYF
j_gene: TRBJ2-7
v_gene: TRBV5-4
d_gene: TRBD1
abundance: .

CDR3nt: TGTGCCAGCAGCTTAAGTCCGACAGGTGTTATCACAGATACGCAGTATTTT
CDR3aa: CASSLSPTGVITDTQYF
j_gene: TRBJ2-3
v_gene: TRBV7-2
d_gene: .
abundance: .

CDR3nt: TGTGCCAGCTCACCAGACGCCGCCCCCGGGAACAATGAGCAGTTCTTC
CDR3aa: CASSPDAAPGNNEQFF
j_gene: TRBJ2-1
v_gene: TRBV18
d_gene: .
abundance: .

CDR3nt: TGTGCCAGCAGTTACTCGACAGGGGGCGATCAGCCCCAGCATTTT
CDR3aa: CASSYSTGGDQPQHF
j_gene: TRBJ1-5
v_gene: TRBV6-6
d_gene: TRBD1
abundance: .

CDR3nt: TGTGCCTGGAGTGGTGGGGGAGATGAAAAACTGTTTTTT
CDR3aa: CAWSGGGDEKLFF
j_gene: TRBJ1-4
v_gene: TRBV30
d_gene: .
abundance: .

CDR3nt: TGTGCCAGTAGGCGGACTAGCGGGAGAGATCGGAACACAGATACGCAGTATTTT
CDR3aa: CASRRTSGRDRNTDTQYF
j_gene: TRBJ2-3
v_gene: TRBV19
d_gene: TRBD2
abundance: .

CDR3nt: TGTGCCGCCAAAGTACGGGGCTCCTATAATTCACCCCTCCACTTT
CDR3aa: CAAKVRGSYNSPLHF
j_gene: TRBJ1-6
v_gene: TRBV6-5
d_gene: .
abundance: .

CDR3nt: TGTGCCAGCTCACCACCCGTGGGGGCAAGGAGGAACACTGAAGCTTTCTTT
CDR3aa: CASSPPVGARRNTEAFF
j_gene: TRBJ1-1
v_gene: TRBV18
d_gene: .
abundance: .

CDR3nt: TGTGCCATCAACCAGGGAATCCAAGAGACCCAGTACTTC
CDR3aa: CAINQGIQETQYF
j_gene: TRBJ2-5
v_gene: TRBV10-3
d_gene: .
abundance: once

CDR3nt: TGTGCCAGCAGCTTAGATGGTGGCAACACCGGGGAGCTGTTTTTT
CDR3aa: CASSLDGGNTGELFF
j_gene: TRBJ2-2
v_gene: TRBV7-2
d_gene: .
abundance: once

CDR3nt: TGTGCCAGCAGTTTGAGGGGAATTATTAAGTCCTACGAGCAGTACTTC
CDR3aa: CASSLRGIIKSYEQYF
j_gene: TRBJ2-7
v_gene: TRBV28
d_gene: .
abundance: .

CDR3nt: TGTGCCAGCAGCAGAGACAGGGTCACCCAGTACTTC
CDR3aa: CASSRDRVTQYF
j_gene: TRBJ2-5
v_gene: TRBV7-2
d_gene: TRBD1
abundance: .

CDR3nt: TGTGCCAGTAGCCCAGAGAGGCGGACAGGGGGCAATCAGCCCCAGCATTTT
CDR3aa: CASSPERRTGGNQPQHF
j_gene: TRBJ1-5
v_gene: TRBV19
d_gene: TRBD1
abundance: .

CDR3nt: TGTGCCAGCAGCTTCATAGGGGCGGGAGGGCCCTTCGCAGATACGCAGTATTTT
CDR3aa: CASSFIGAGGPFADTQYF
j_gene: TRBJ2-3
v_gene: TRBV5-6
d_gene: TRBD2
abundance: .

CDR3nt: TGTGCCAGCAGCTTGATAGCGGGAGAAAGACAGTTCTTC
CDR3aa: CASSLIAGERQFF
j_gene: TRBJ2-1
v_gene: TRBV5-6
d_gene: TRBD2
abundance: .

CDR3nt: TGTGCCAGCAGGGGGACCTCTAATGAAAAACTGTTTTTT
CDR3aa: CASRGTSNEKLFF
j_gene: TRBJ1-4
v_gene: TRBV6-6
d_gene: .
abundance: .

CDR3nt: TGTGCCAGCAGTGACGAACTAGGCCCGACTCCAGATACGCAGTATTTT
CDR3aa: CASSDELGPTPDTQYF
j_gene: TRBJ2-3
v_gene: TRBV27
d_gene: .
abundance: few

CDR3nt: TGTGCCAGCAGCTCTACTCGCACAGATACGCAGTATTTT
CDR3aa: CASSSTRTDTQYF
j_gene: TRBJ2-3
v_gene: TRBV7-2
d_gene: .
abundance: .

CDR3nt: TGTGCCAGCAGCTTAAGTACTAGCGGCTTCGGGGAGCTGTTTTTT
CDR3aa: CASSLSTSGFGELFF
j_gene: TRBJ2-2
v_gene: TRBV7-3
d_gene: TRBD2
abundance: .

CDR3nt: TGTGCCAGCAGTCCACGCCCGACAGAACCAACCAATGGCCACACCTTC
CDR3aa: CASSPRPTEPTNGHTF
j_gene: TRBJ1-2
v_gene: TRBV16
d_gene: .
abundance: .

CDR3nt: TGTGCCAGCAGTTTAACAGGGACAGGGGTGGGGGATACGCAGTATTTT
CDR3aa: CASSLTGTGVGDTQYF
j_gene: TRBJ2-3
v_gene: TRBV27
d_gene: TRBD1
abundance: .

CDR3nt: TGTGCCAGCAGTTCCCGGGCCCCCGCCGGGGAGCAGTACTTC
CDR3aa: CASSSRAPAGEQYF
j_gene: TRBJ2-7
v_gene: TRBV28
d_gene: .
abundance: few

CDR3nt: TGTGCCAGCAGGGCGGGACTAGGGTCCTACGAGCAGTACTTC
CDR3aa: CASRAGLGSYEQYF
j_gene: TRBJ2-7
v_gene: TRBV5-4
d_gene: TRBD2
abundance: .

CDR3nt: TGTGCCAGCAGTTCTTATCGGGGGACGGACTATGGCTACACCTTC
CDR3aa: CASSSYRGTDYGYTF
j_gene: TRBJ1-2
v_gene: TRBV28
d_gene: .
abundance: .

CDR3nt: TGCGCCAGCAGCCAAGAAAGGGAAGCTAGCACAGATACGCAGTATTTT
CDR3aa: CASSQEREASTDTQYF
j_gene: TRBJ2-3
v_gene: TRBV4-3
d_gene: .
abundance: .

CDR3nt: TGTGCCAGCAGTTTATATCGGGGGGCGGAAAACTATGGCTACACCTTC
CDR3aa: CASSLYRGAENYGYTF
j_gene: TRBJ1-2
v_gene: TRBV28
d_gene: .
abundance: few

CDR3nt: TGTGCCACGAGACGGGGGCGCGGGGAGACCCAGTACTTC
CDR3aa: CATRRGRGETQYF
j_gene: TRBJ2-5
v_gene: TRBV10-3
d_gene: .
abundance: .

CDR3nt: TGTGCCAGCATCGGGACAGGGAAAAGTGGCGACTATGGCTACACCTTC
CDR3aa: CASIGTGKSGDYGYTF
j_gene: TRBJ1-2
v_gene: TRBV2
d_gene: TRBD1
abundance: once

CDR3nt: TGTGCCAGCAGTCCCCCAAGGAATAGCAATCAGCCCCAGCATTTT
CDR3aa: CASSPPRNSNQPQHF
j_gene: TRBJ1-5
v_gene: TRBV6-1
d_gene: .
abundance: .

CDR3nt: TGTGCCAGCAGTCCCCTCGGGGACTATGGCTACACCTTC
CDR3aa: CASSPLGDYGYTF
j_gene: TRBJ1-2
v_gene: TRBV28
d_gene: .
abundance: once